These 27 T cell receptor beta chains originate from one sample sequenced in a study of T cells in Graves' hyperthyroidism and ophthalmopathy. RNA transcripts gave rise to amplified TCR beta CDR3 regions. Carried out on the TCR CDR3, a first-round RT-PCR used the HTBI primer set. Using its own MiXCR run on the multiplex PCR reads, TCRdb lists one record per CDR3 protein. The table records under 450,000 distinct CDR3 sequences, around an eighth of them present only once. The sample was blood. The receptors come from a man younger than 40 with Graves' hyperthyroidism that later progressed to Graves' ophthalmopathy.

The rearrangement uses TRBV28 and TRBJ1-4; D gene ambiguous. Deletions cut 8 bases from V and 4 bases from J, with 11 bases between. CDR3 length: 13 amino acids. Per the germline V gene, CDR1 is MDHEN and CDR2 is SYDVKM. This chain's CDR3 is CASFTGSNEKLFF. DNA of the CDR3: TGTGCCAGCTTCACGGGTAGTAATGAAAAACTGTTTTTT.

On this clonotype itself: One base away lies a much larger clone, so this may be a sequencing read error. The rearrangement links TRBV5-5 to TRBJ2-1, with a possible D match to TRBD1 (5 bases). The germline V gene encodes CDR1 SGHKS and CDR2 YYEKEE (reference sequence). The CDR3 has 16 amino acids. The CDR3 DNA follows: TGTGCCAGCAGCTTACGAACAGGCAACTCCTGCAATGAGCAGTTCTTC. It translates to CASSLRTGNSCNEQFF. The complete variable domain, with remaining parts taken from reference TRBV5-5 and TRBJ2-1, reads DAGVTQSPTHLIKTRGQQVTLRCSPISGHKSVSWYQQVLGQGPQFIFQYYEKEERGRGNFPDRFSARQFPNYSSELNVNALLLGDSALYLCASSLRTGNSCNEQFFGPGTRLTVL.

This clonotype occurred many times. The chain has TRBV20-1 and TRBJ1-5; the D is unclear. Trimming shortened V by 6 bases and J by 6 bases, and 15 bases separated the two germline ends. The CDR3 has 13 amino acids. Germline V gives CDR1 DFQATT, CDR2 SNEGSKA (reference sequence). CDR3 sequence reads: CSAPRSSTQPQHF. Here the CDR3 DNA reads TGCAGTGCCCCGCGGTCCTCAACTCAGCCCCAGCATTTT.

This clonotype was found many times. The chain joins TRBV6-1 to TRBJ2-7; the D gene is possibly TRBD1 (6 bases). The germline CDR1 and CDR2 sequences are MNHNS and SASEGT. The CDR3 consists of 15 residues. V was shortened by 4 bases and J by 2 bases, with 15 bases between the two germline ends. CDR3 protein: CASSGLGAGTYEQYF. The CDR3 coding sequence is TGTGCCAGCAGTGGGCTGGGGGCAGGGACCTACGAGCAGTACTTC.

This clonotype was recorded at least ten times. This chain links TRBV12-3 or TRBV12-4 with TRBJ2-1; unclear D gene. V gave up 7 bases and J gave up 4 bases, with 11 bases separating them. The CDR3 totals 13 residues. CDR3 protein: CASTQQGYNEQFF. Written as DNA, the CDR3 is TGTGCCAGCACCCAACAAGGATACAATGAGCAGTTCTTC.

This rearrangement joins TRBV7-9 to TRBJ2-3; 8 bases match TRBD2. V trimming: 4 bases; J trimming: 4 bases; junction bases outside the gene matches: 7. This CDR3 region has 15 residues. Germline V gene lookup returns CDR1 SEHNR and CDR2 FQNEAQ (reference sequence). CDR3: CASSSSGRPPDTQYF. The DNA of the CDR3 is TGTGCCAGCAGCTCTAGCGGGCGGCCCCCAGATACGCAGTATTTT.

This clonotype was recorded at least ten times. V usage is TRBV12-3 or TRBV12-4 and J usage is TRBJ2-3; 11 positions agree with TRBD2. V shed 8 bases and J 2 bases; nucleotides not matched to a gene: 9. This CDR3 contains 16 residues. CDR3 DNA sequence: TGTGCCAGCGCCCATAGCGGGGGGGCGGTCACAGATACGCAGTATTTT. Translated, it gives CASAHSGGAVTDTQYF.

This clonotype has a count of ten or more. The rearrangement links TRBV6-1 to TRBJ2-2, with no clear D. Trimming took off 4 bases at V and 1 base at J, with 7 bases between the two ends. Germline CDR1 MNHNS, CDR2 SASEGT. The CDR3 spans 14 residues. CDR3 in amino acids: CASSVDVNTGELFF. The CDR3 DNA follows: TGTGCCAGCAGTGTGGACGTGAACACCGGGGAGCTGTTTTTT.

The gene calls are TRBV5-1 and TRBJ2-3, with D unclear. Germline CDR1 SGHRS, CDR2 YFSETQ. The CDR3 is made up of 15 amino acids. The V end was cut by 9 bases, the J end by 0 bases, with 17 bases between. In DNA, the CDR3 is TGCGCCACCAGAGTCTATTTCCTGAGCACAGATACGCAGTATTTT. This gives the protein CATRVYFLSTDTQYF.

The CDR3 region has the DNA TGTGCCAGCAGCTTGGAGCGGGGGATTTCCTACGAGCAGTACTTC. Residues: CASSLERGISYEQYF. The V and J genes are TRBV11-3 and TRBJ2-7; 8 bases align to TRBD2. The V and J ends lost 3 bases and 1 base, in that order; junction bases with no gene match: 5. The CDR3 spans 15 residues. Per the germline V gene, CDR1 is SGHNT and CDR2 is YENEEA.

The chain is built from TRBV19 and TRBJ1-1; D remains unclear. Germline assignment: CDR1 LNHDA and CDR2 SQIVND (reference sequence). There are 14 residues in the CDR3. With 7 bases removed from V and 0 bases from J, the gap between germline ends came to 12 bases. CDR3 DNA sequence: TGTGCCAGTACAGATGGGAGGATGAACACTGAAGCTTTCTTT. Residues: CASTDGRMNTEAFF.

On this clonotype: A junction end diverges from the germline sequence, so it may reflect a read error. The rearrangement links TRBV7-2 to TRBJ2-5; TRBD2 aligns across 11 bases. CDR3 length equals 16 residues. The V gene's germline CDR1 is SGHTA and CDR2 FQGNSA. The CDR3, as DNA: TGTGGCAGCAGCTCCTACGTAGCGGGGGGGCGAGAGACCCAGTACTTC. Residues: CGSSSYVAGGRETQYF.

Comments on this clonotype: With a much larger clone just one base away, this may be a read error. The V gene is TRBV24-1, the J gene TRBJ2-2, with 15 bases identical to TRBD2. The CDR3 has 18 residues. The germline V gene encodes CDR1 KGHDR and CDR2 SFDVKD. The CDR3 reads CAASDTSGTSGGTGELFF. In DNA, the CDR3 is TGTGCCGCCAGTGATACCTCCGGGACTAGCGGGGGGACCGGGGAGCTGTTTTTT.

This clonotype occurred many times. The chain is built from TRBV5-1 and TRBJ1-2, with D possibly TRBD1 on 6 matching bases. Germline-derived CDR1 and CDR2 are SGHRS and YFSETQ. The V and J ends lost 3 bases and 10 bases respectively, with 10 bases between them. The CDR3 extends over 11 amino acids. CDR3: CASSSGHLYTF. The CDR3, as DNA: TGCGCCAGCAGCTCGGGACACCTCTACACCTTC.

Comment on this clonotype: A much larger clone lies a single base off, so this may be a read error. The chain carries TRBV12-3 or TRBV12-4 and TRBJ2-7; D not certain. This CDR3 comprises 11 residues. V lost 6 bases and J lost 2, with 5 bases in between. The CDR3 sequence is CASRPAYEQYF. In nucleotides, the CDR3 is TGTGCCAGCAGGCCCGCCTACGAGCAGTACTTC.

This clonotype was detected many times. The chain joins TRBV2 to TRBJ1-2, with 10 bases lining up with TRBD1. The CDR3 is 15 residues long. The germline V gene has CDR1 SNHLY and CDR2 FYNNEI. The ends lost 4 bases at V and 3 bases at J; junction bases unmatched: 5. Here the CDR3 reads CASSGTGGSDYGYTF. The CDR3 region has the DNA TGTGCCAGCAGTGGGACAGGGGGATCTGACTATGGCTACACCTTC.

The rearrangement links TRBV7-8 to TRBJ2-5; TRBD2 matches 11 bases. The junction had 7 bases not matched to a gene; V was cut back by 5 bases and J by 5 bases. From germline, CDR1 is SGHVS and CDR2 FQNEAQ. The CDR3 is made up of 15 amino acids. CDR3 loop: CASSLSGGAVETQYF. In DNA form, the CDR3 reads TGTGCCAGCAGCCTTAGCGGGGGGGCCGTTGAGACCCAGTACTTC.

At least ten counts were recorded for this clonotype. The genes are TRBV30 and TRBJ1-1; TRBD1 might be the D (5 bases). Looked up from germline, CDR1 is GTSNPN and CDR2 is SVGIG (reference sequence). The CDR3 loop spans 16 amino acids. Trimming pared 2 bases from V and 3 bases from J, leaving 19 bases between. The DNA for the CDR3 is TGTGCCTGGAGTCCGAGCCGGGCAGAAGGGGACACTGAAGCTTTCTTT. It translates to CAWSPSRAEGDTEAFF. The full variable domain, completed using reference TRBV30 and TRBJ1-1, is SQTIHQWPATLVQPVGSPLSLECTVEGTSNPNLYWYRQAAGRGLQLLFYSVGIGQISSEVPQNLSASRPQDRQFILSSKKLLLSDSGFYLCAWSPSRAEGDTEAFFGQGTRLTVV.

A note on this clonotype: The junction and the germline gene differ at one end; a read error may be behind it. The V gene is TRBV18, the J gene TRBJ1-4, with D unclear. The germline CDR1 and CDR2 sequences are KGHSH and LQKENI. This CDR3 contains 13 residues. In DNA form, the CDR3 reads TGTGCCAGCTCCCCTTTGAGGAATGAAAAACCGTTTTTT. Encoded protein: CASSPLRNEKPFF.

This clonotype has ten or more counts. The V and J genes are TRBV9 and TRBJ2-7, with TRBD1 matching over 8 bases. Germline values: CDR1 SGDLS, CDR2 YYNGEE. Trimming cost V 3 bases and J 3 bases; bases outside gene matches: 8. The CDR3 runs 15 residues. For the CDR3, the DNA is TGTGCCAGCAGCGCCTCAGGGGGCAGAGTCTACGAGCAGTACTTC. This encodes CASSASGGRVYEQYF. Using reference TRBV9 and TRBJ2-7 for the parts outside the CDR3, the full variable domain is DSGVTQTPKHLITATGQRVTLRCSPRSGDLSVYWYQQSLDQGLQFLIQYYNGEERAKGNILERFSAQQFPDLHSELNLSSLELGDSALYFCASSASGGRVYEQYFGPGTRLTVT.

This clonotype has at least ten counts. This rearrangement joins TRBV28 to TRBJ2-7; D is unclear. This CDR3 has 12 amino acids. Trimming pared 7 bases from V and 5 bases from J, leaving 12 bases between. Germline V gives CDR1 MDHEN, CDR2 SYDVKM. CDR3 DNA sequence: TGTGCCAGCAACAACGGGTGGGACGAGCAGTACTTC. Protein product: CASNNGWDEQYF.

The CDR3 nucleotides read TGTGCCATCAGCCCAAGGACAGTGAACACTGAAGCTTTCTTT. It encodes CAISPRTVNTEAFF. This chain uses TRBV10-3 with TRBJ1-1, with TRBD1 as a possible D gene (6 bases). Trimming took off 6 bases at V and 0 bases at J, with 11 bases between the two ends. Germline-derived CDR1 and CDR2 are ENHRY and SYGVKD. The CDR3 runs 14 residues.

This clonotype was counted ten times or more. For the CDR3, the DNA is TGTGCCAGCAGTGACAGGGACACGAACACTGAAGCTTTCTTT. Its protein is CASSDRDTNTEAFF. This sequence joins TRBV6-1 and TRBJ1-1; a weak D match, TRBD1 (6 bases). The CDR3 runs to 14 residues. The germline gives CDR1 MNHNS, CDR2 SASEGT. The V end was cut by 3 bases, the J end by 1 base, with 9 bases between.

This clonotype was recorded at least ten times. The gene calls are TRBV20-1 and TRBJ2-7; D uncertain. The germline V gene encodes CDR1 DFQATT and CDR2 SNEGSKA (reference sequence). The CDR3 is 14 residues long. V lost 0 bases, J lost 0 bases, and 9 bases lay in between. The CDR3 protein is CSARDLGISYEQYF. The CDR3 nucleotides read TGCAGTGCTAGAGATTTGGGGATCTCCTACGAGCAGTACTTC.

In its sample, this clonotype was seen a few times. The J gene is TRBJ2-1, the V gene TRBV7-9, with 8 positions matching TRBD2. This CDR3 contains 17 residues. Germline trimming cut 1 base from V and 1 base from J; bases unmatched to any gene: 6. Germline CDR1 is SEHNR and CDR2 is FQNEAQ (reference sequence). The CDR3 bases are TGTGCCAGCAGCTTAGACTTTAGCGGGGCTTCCTACAATGAGCAGTTCTTC. Translation gives CASSLDFSGASYNEQFF.

This clonotype was detected only a few times. V gene TRBV20-1 combines with J gene TRBJ2-1; no clear D gene. The ends were cut back, 0 bases at V and 3 bases at J, with 12 bases in the middle. The CDR3 runs 15 residues. The germline gives CDR1 DFQATT, CDR2 SNEGSKA (reference sequence). The CDR3 sequence: CSARDFGVDYNEQFF. CDR3 nucleotide sequence: TGCAGTGCTAGAGATTTTGGAGTCGACTACAATGAGCAGTTCTTC.

This sequence joins TRBV6-1 and TRBJ2-3, with D tentatively TRBD2 (6 bases). V lost 10 bases to trimming and J lost 0 bases, with 14 bases between them. The CDR3 runs to 14 residues. CDR1 and CDR2 (germline): MNHNS, SASEGT. CDR3 amino acids: CATALAPSTDTQYF. CDR3 nucleotides: TGTGCCACCGCTCTAGCGCCTAGCACAGATACGCAGTATTTT.